This T cell receptor (beta chain) is from a study of blood T cells in healthy people across ages. This clonotype was detected a few times. Its antigen remains unknown. Germline loops: CDR1 SQVTM, CDR2 ANQGSEA. The CDR3 runs to 13 residues. V lost 3 bases, J lost 5 bases, and 5 bases stayed unmatched. Overall study findings and caveats: Expanded clonotype changes were possibly confounded by unknown donor CMV status. Per-million-T-cell TCR beta diversity fell roughly linearly with age. It was held that diversity estimates obtained from one million T cells represented underestimates.

Then a second PCR, running roughly 7 to 11 cycles, was carried out with a sample-barcoded 5' primer and a J-beta primer mix. TCRdb re-derived calls from the 5' RACE reads in MiXCR, one entry per CDR3 protein. In the table there are more than 1 million distinct CDR3 sequences, 35% to 50% of which are singletons. The origin of this receptor is a woman aged 55-69 years in good health. The chain employs TRBV29-1 and TRBJ2-7, with 9 bases aligning to TRBD1. The sample was blood. CDR3 residues: CSVEGTGRNEQYF. In DNA form, the CDR3 reads TGCAGCGTTGAGGGGACAGGGAGAAACGAGCAGTACTTC.